The 19 T cell receptor beta chains below come from one sample, sequenced in a study of blood T cell repertoires in COVID-19. Produced via immunoSEQ multiplex PCR; TCRdb's table is partial and in-frame only. This repertoire shows around 480,000 clones, 87% found once; its top ten account for under 0.85%. Sequencing input: PBMCs or T cells enriched from blood (not recorded which). These receptors all stem from a woman aged 18 to 35 who had recovered from COVID-19.

This chain uses TRBV18 with TRBJ1-1; 7 bases match TRBD1. With V trimmed by 3 bases and J by 0 bases, 4 bases remained unmatched. From germline, CDR1 is KGHSH and CDR2 LQKENI. The CDR3 loop spans 15 amino acids. CDR3 residues: CASSPLTGMNTEAFF. The CDR3 DNA reads as TGTGCCAGCTCACCCTTGACAGGGATGAACACTGAAGCTTTCTTT. The variable domain in full, with the rest retrieved from reference TRBV18 and TRBJ1-1, is NAGVMQNPRHLVRRRGQEARLRCSPMKGHSHVYWYRQLPEEGLKFMVYLQKENIIDESGMPKERFSAEFPKEGPSILRIQQVVRGDSAAYFCASSPLTGMNTEAFFGQGTRLTVV.

V and J are TRBV10-2 and TRBJ1-2; the D is unclear. Deletions cut 10 bases from V and 4 bases from J, with 22 bases between. In germline, CDR1 is WSHSY, CDR2 SAAADI. The CDR3 length is 15 residues. The CDR3 sequence is CATFPTRASGYGYTF. For the CDR3, the DNA is TGCGCCACCTTCCCCACCCGAGCCTCGGGCTATGGCTACACCTTC.

The V gene is TRBV5-1, the J gene TRBJ1-1; tentatively, D is TRBD1 (5 bases). The V and J ends lost 5 bases and 1 base respectively, with 15 bases between them. The germline CDR1 and CDR2 sequences are SGHRS and YFSETQ. The CDR3 runs to 15 residues. This CDR3 reads CASRFSVGGNTEAFF. For the CDR3, the DNA is TGCGCCAGCAGATTTTCCGTGGGGGGGAACACTGAAGCTTTCTTT. The full variable domain, with the rest looked up from reference TRBV5-1 and TRBJ1-1, is KAGVTQTPRYLIKTRGQQVTLSCSPISGHRSVSWYQQTPGQGLQFLFEYFSETQRNKGNFPGRFSGRQFSNSRSEMNVSTLELGDSALYLCASRFSVGGNTEAFFGQGTRLTVV.

This clone was observed a single time. This chain links TRBV5-1 with TRBJ1-1; 7 bases map to TRBD1. The J segment lost 4 bases and the V segment lost 4 bases, leaving 7 bases of the junction unmatched. The CDR3 sequence is 14 residues long. CDR1 is SGHRS and CDR2 is YFSETQ in the germline V gene. The CDR3 DNA reads TGCGCCAGCAGCCAGGGGGACGGGAGCACTGAAGCTTTCTTT. It translates to CASSQGDGSTEAFF.

J is TRBJ2-7 and V is TRBV6-5; a weak D match, TRBD1 (6 bases). The ends were cut back, 6 bases at V and 4 bases at J, with 16 bases in the middle. Germline loops: CDR1 MNHEY, CDR2 SVGAGI. The CDR3 is 14 residues long. CDR3 in amino acids: CASSLGGTDYEQYF. As DNA, the CDR3 is TGTGCCAGCAGCCTAGGGGGTACAGATTACGAGCAGTACTTC.

This rearrangement joins TRBV6-5 to TRBJ1-4; D is undetermined. This CDR3 spans 15 amino acids. With 0 bases removed from V and 1 base from J, the gap between germline ends came to 6 bases. Germline V CDR1 and CDR2: MNHEY, SVGAGI. The CDR3 DNA reads as TGTGCCAGCAGTTACTCGTCAGGAACTAATGAAAAACTGTTTTTT. Protein sequence: CASSYSSGTNEKLFF.

This clone came up once. The rearrangement uses TRBV6-5 and TRBJ1-1, with unresolved D. The length of the CDR3 is 16 residues. From germline, CDR1 is MNHEY and CDR2 SVGAGI. Between the trimmed V and J ends, which lost 2 bases and 3 bases, there was a span of 16 bases. CDR3 bases: TGTGCCAGCAGTTACGCTACTCCCGCCCAGGACACTGAAGCTTTCTTT. As protein: CASSYATPAQDTEAFF.

The rearrangement joins TRBV9 to TRBJ2-3, with D possibly matching TRBD1 (5 bases). Germline V gene sequence: CDR1 SGDLS, CDR2 YYNGEE. CDR3 length: 17 residues. V lost 4 bases and J 5 bases, leaving 23 bases between the germline ends. CDR3 residues: CASSPRLGDTPGDTQYF. The CDR3 DNA is TGTGCCAGCAGCCCCCGCTTAGGGGATACACCCGGAGATACGCAGTATTTT.

The chain links TRBV6-6 to TRBJ2-7, with 8 bases identical to TRBD1. Germline V lookup: CDR1 MNHNY, CDR2 SVGAGI (reference sequence). CDR3 length: 14 residues. With V trimmed by 5 bases and J by 5 bases, 8 bases remained unmatched. The CDR3 region is CASSPTGGLHEQYF. The CDR3 DNA is TGTGCCAGCAGTCCCACAGGGGGGTTACACGAGCAGTACTTC.

CDR3 protein: CASSLGVAGTTDTQYF. CDR3 in DNA: TGTGCCAGCAGCTTAGGAGTAGCGGGGACGACAGATACGCAGTATTTT. This chain joins TRBV11-2 and TRBJ2-3, with 8 bases identical to TRBD2. V was clipped by 1 base and J by 3 bases; unmatched bases: 6. This CDR3 contains 16 residues. CDR1 and CDR2 (germline): SGHAT, FQNNGV.

This clone appeared a single time. V is TRBV20-1 and J is TRBJ1-4; D ambiguous. The germline V and J ends were trimmed by 6 bases and 4 bases, with 6 bases remaining between them. This CDR3 has 11 amino acids. Per the germline V gene, CDR1 is DFQATT and CDR2 is SNEGSKA (reference sequence). CDR3 in amino acids: CSALFNEKLFF. CDR3 in DNA: TGCAGTGCCCTGTTTAATGAAAAACTGTTTTTT.

V is TRBV20-1 and J is TRBJ2-1; unclear D gene. Germline values: CDR1 DFQATT, CDR2 SNEGSKA (reference sequence). Trimming removed 3 bases at V and 7 bases at J, with 7 bases between. This CDR3 has 11 amino acids. The CDR3 sequence is CSASSWNEQFF. Written as DNA, the CDR3 is TGCAGTGCTAGTAGCTGGAATGAGCAGTTCTTC.

This clone was seen only a few times. This chain links TRBV7-2 with TRBJ2-1; possibly TRBD2 for D (7 bases). The CDR3 sequence is 14 residues long. CDR1 SGHTA and CDR2 FQGNSA come from the germline V gene. The V end was cut by 9 bases, the J end by 0 bases, with 12 bases between. CDR3 nucleotides: TGTGCCAGTAAGGGGGGGGCCTCCTACAATGAGCAGTTCTTC. This gives the protein CASKGGASYNEQFF.

This clone was detected once. V is TRBV11-3 and J is TRBJ2-7; tentative D call: TRBD2 (6 bases). Germline V gene data show CDR1 as SGHNT and CDR2 as YENEEA. The CDR3 length is 13 residues. V gave up 5 bases and J gave up 2 bases, with 10 bases separating them. CDR3: CASSLGSTYEQYF. As DNA, the CDR3 is TGTGCCAGCAGCCTCGGGAGTACCTACGAGCAGTACTTC.

This clone was seen just once. The chain carries TRBV20-1 and TRBJ2-5; 8 nucleotides align to TRBD2. There are 11 residues in the CDR3. V lost 8 bases, J lost 5 bases, and 4 bases stayed unmatched. From germline, CDR1 is DFQATT and CDR2 SNEGSKA (reference sequence). The CDR3 coding sequence is TGCAGTATCGGGGGGGAGGAGACCCAGTACTTC. Protein product: CSIGGEETQYF.

This chain connects TRBV2 to TRBJ1-1; TRBD1 might be the D (5 bases). The CDR3 extends over 13 amino acids. Germline V lookup: CDR1 SNHLY, CDR2 FYNNEI. Trimming pared 3 bases from V and 12 bases from J, leaving 17 bases between. This CDR3 is CASSDWGLRMTFF. The DNA for the CDR3 is TGTGCCAGCAGTGACTGGGGCTTAAGGATGACTTTCTTT.

The chain recombines TRBV6-5 with TRBJ2-3; TRBD2 matches 10 bases. The germline V gene has CDR1 MNHEY and CDR2 SVGAGI. The CDR3 is made up of 15 amino acids. V shed 6 bases, J shed 1 base, and the junction held 4 bases outside the gene matches. The CDR3 DNA is TGTGCCAGCAGGTTCGGGACTAGCGGCACAGATACGCAGTATTTT. As protein: CASRFGTSGTDTQYF.

The gene calls are TRBV3-1 (or the pseudogene TRBV3-2) and TRBJ1-6; 7 bases are a match to TRBD1. This CDR3 is built from 14 residues. Germline-derived CDR1 and CDR2 are LGHDT and YNNKEL (reference sequence). Losses at the gene ends were 4 bases for V and 6 bases for J; bases not matched to a gene: 3. The CDR3, as DNA: TGTGCCAGCAGCCTTGGGACAGCTAATTCACCCCTCCACTTT. It codes for CASSLGTANSPLHF.

The rearrangement links TRBV6-5 to TRBJ1-1, with D possibly being TRBD1 (6 bases). Germline V lookup: CDR1 MNHEY, CDR2 SVGAGI. Trimming pared 7 bases from V and 1 base from J, leaving 16 bases between. The CDR3 spans 15 residues. The CDR3, as DNA: TGTGCCAGCACCAACGAAATGACAGGGAACACTGAAGCTTTCTTT. Its protein is CASTNEMTGNTEAFF.